This note documents a single T cell receptor beta chain sequence. What it binds is not known. Amplified TCR beta CDR3 regions came from RNA transcripts. First-round RT-PCR of the TCR CDR3 relied on the HTBI primer set. MiXCR, applied by TCRdb to the multiplex PCR reads, yields one record per CDR3 protein. The top ten clones hold about 7.8% of a sample with some 510,000 distinct CDR3 sequences, approximately 44% of them seen once. This record belongs to a study of T cells in Graves' hyperthyroidism and ophthalmopathy. Study findings and constraints: Also found in blood were most expanded thyroid clonotypes above 0.001.

Unmatched junction bases numbered 9, after V lost 6 bases and J lost 1 base. Germline CDR1 MNHEY, CDR2 SVGEGT. This CDR3 is 17 amino acids long. This receptor was taken from a woman aged 18 to 35 with Graves' hyperthyroidism. The sample was peripheral blood or thyroid tissue (not recorded which). V usage is TRBV6-2 or TRBV6-3 and J usage is TRBJ1-5; 10 nucleotides agree with TRBD1. The CDR3 bases are TGTGCCAGCAGATCGGGACAGGGGATTCGGAGCAATCAGCCCCAGCATTTT. Encoded protein: CASRSGQGIRSNQPQHF.